The rows below give T cell receptor beta chains drawn from one sample of a study of beta chain features in type 1 diabetes. Profiling relied on immunoSEQ multiplex PCR, and the TCRdb table lists in-frame clones only, not all of them. Of 150,000 to 180,000 clones in the sample, 11% were seen once. The sample comprised central memory CD4+ T cells from blood. These receptors were collected from a man aged 18 to 29 in good health. The CDR3 runs from the conserved cysteine through the conserved F or W. The order of the fields is J gene, D gene, clone size, V gene, CDR3 protein, CDR3 DNA. A D gene is named only where the DNA matches it firmly. Not all rows give a size; the values are once, few, many and, for expanded clones, a class.

j_gene: TRBJ1-6
d_gene: TRBD1
abundance: .
v_gene: TRBV7-3
CDR3aa: CASGRTGAASLHF
CDR3nt: TGTGCCAGCGGACGGACAGGGGCGGCGTCCCTCCACTTT

j_gene: TRBJ2-2
d_gene: .
abundance: few
v_gene: TRBV4-2
CDR3aa: CASSQGAANTGELFF
CDR3nt: TGTGCCAGCAGCCAGGGGGCGGCTAACACCGGGGAGCTGTTTTTT

j_gene: TRBJ2-1
d_gene: .
abundance: .
v_gene: TRBV15
CDR3aa: CATRTPYGGGSNEQFF
CDR3nt: TGTGCCACCAGGACCCCTTATGGTGGTGGGTCCAATGAGCAGTTCTTC

j_gene: TRBJ2-4
d_gene: .
abundance: few
v_gene: TRBV9
CDR3aa: CASSVAGHGLNIQYF
CDR3nt: TGTGCCAGCAGCGTAGCCGGGCACGGCCTAAACATTCAGTACTTC

j_gene: TRBJ1-2
d_gene: TRBD1
abundance: .
v_gene: TRBV7-8
CDR3aa: CASRQDGQGNYGYTF
CDR3nt: TGTGCCAGCAGACAAGACGGACAGGGCAACTATGGCTACACCTTC

j_gene: TRBJ1-4
d_gene: .
abundance: few
v_gene: TRBV25-1
CDR3aa: CASSEGRGEKLFF
CDR3nt: TGTGCCAGCAGTGAAGGGCGAGGGGAAAAACTGTTTTTT

j_gene: TRBJ2-3
d_gene: TRBD1
abundance: .
v_gene: TRBV6-5
CDR3aa: CASSVMDRGYDTQYF
CDR3nt: TGTGCCAGCAGTGTCATGGACAGGGGCTATGATACGCAGTATTTT

j_gene: TRBJ1-6
d_gene: .
abundance: .
v_gene: TRBV7-2
CDR3aa: CASSRGTTGSPLHF
CDR3nt: TGTGCCAGCAGCCGTGGGACCACAGGATCACCCCTCCACTTT

j_gene: TRBJ2-3
d_gene: .
abundance: many
v_gene: TRBV28
CDR3aa: CASSPQATDTQYF
CDR3nt: TGTGCCAGCAGTCCACAGGCCACAGATACGCAGTATTTT

j_gene: TRBJ2-7
d_gene: .
abundance: .
v_gene: TRBV2
CDR3aa: CASSPTDYEQYF
CDR3nt: TGTGCCAGCAGTCCTACCGACTACGAGCAGTACTTC

j_gene: TRBJ2-1
d_gene: TRBD1
abundance: few
v_gene: TRBV6-4
CDR3aa: CASSATGGEYNEQFF
CDR3nt: TGTGCCAGCAGTGCGACAGGGGGAGAGTACAATGAGCAGTTCTTC

j_gene: TRBJ1-3
d_gene: .
abundance: few
v_gene: TRBV13
CDR3aa: CASSFPNRESGNTIYF
CDR3nt: TGTGCCAGCAGCTTTCCCAACAGGGAATCTGGAAACACCATATATTTT

j_gene: TRBJ2-1
d_gene: .
abundance: .
v_gene: TRBV19
CDR3aa: CASSLRQGSGTSSYNEQFF
CDR3nt: TGTGCCAGTAGTCTCAGACAGGGCAGCGGGACGAGCTCCTACAATGAGCAGTTCTTC

j_gene: TRBJ2-1
d_gene: TRBD1
abundance: .
v_gene: TRBV7-6
CDR3aa: CASSQGQGATEQFF
CDR3nt: TGTGCCAGCAGCCAGGGACAGGGGGCGACTGAGCAGTTCTTC

j_gene: TRBJ1-2
d_gene: .
abundance: few
v_gene: TRBV28
CDR3aa: CASTESRDYGYTF
CDR3nt: TGTGCCAGCACCGAAAGCAGGGACTATGGCTACACCTTC

j_gene: TRBJ1-2
d_gene: TRBD1
abundance: .
v_gene: TRBV5-4
CDR3aa: CASSPTGWSNYGYTF
CDR3nt: TGTGCCAGCAGCCCGACAGGGTGGAGCAACTATGGCTACACCTTC

j_gene: TRBJ1-6
d_gene: .
abundance: .
v_gene: TRBV29-1
CDR3aa: CSVRWGSWDSPLHF
CDR3nt: TGCAGCGTGCGTTGGGGTTCGTGGGATTCACCCCTCCACTTT

j_gene: TRBJ2-5
d_gene: TRBD2
abundance: .
v_gene: TRBV9
CDR3aa: CASSPPGLAGGQETQYF
CDR3nt: TGTGCCAGCAGCCCCCCGGGACTAGCGGGGGGGCAAGAGACCCAGTACTTC

j_gene: TRBJ1-1
d_gene: TRBD1
abundance: few
v_gene: TRBV7-2
CDR3aa: CASNLDRGPEAFF
CDR3nt: TGTGCCAGCAATTTAGACAGGGGTCCTGAAGCTTTCTTT

j_gene: TRBJ2-1
d_gene: TRBD2
abundance: .
v_gene: TRBV5-6
CDR3aa: CASSQGLADNEQFF
CDR3nt: TGTGCCAGCAGCCAGGGACTAGCGGACAATGAGCAGTTCTTC